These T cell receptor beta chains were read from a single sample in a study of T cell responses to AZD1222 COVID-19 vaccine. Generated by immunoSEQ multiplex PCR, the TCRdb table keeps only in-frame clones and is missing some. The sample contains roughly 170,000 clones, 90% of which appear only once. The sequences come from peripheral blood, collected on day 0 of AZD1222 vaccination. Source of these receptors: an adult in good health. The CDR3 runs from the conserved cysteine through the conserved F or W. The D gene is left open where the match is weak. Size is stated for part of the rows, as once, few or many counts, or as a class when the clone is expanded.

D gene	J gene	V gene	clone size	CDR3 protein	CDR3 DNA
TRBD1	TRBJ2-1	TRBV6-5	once	CATAQGAPNEQFF	TGTGCCACCGCACAGGGGGCTCCCAATGAGCAGTTCTTC
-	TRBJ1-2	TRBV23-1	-	CASSQTHGGDTLNYGYTF	TGCGCCAGCAGCCAAACCCACGGAGGGGACACCCTTAACTATGGCTACACCTTC
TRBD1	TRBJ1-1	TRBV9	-	CASSPRGTGNTEAFF	TGTGCCAGCAGCCCCCGGGGGACAGGGAACACTGAAGCTTTCTTT
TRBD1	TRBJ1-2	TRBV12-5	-	CASGLVPSGQGAERNYGYTF	TGTGCTAGTGGTTTGGTACCGTCCGGGCAGGGGGCAGAACGGAACTATGGCTACACCTTC
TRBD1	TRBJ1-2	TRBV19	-	CASSPEGTGRWGYTF	TGTGCCAGTTCTCCCGAAGGGACAGGGCGATGGGGCTACACCTTC
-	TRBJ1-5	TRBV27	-	CASRTGRNQPQHF	TGTGCCAGCAGAACCGGGAGAAATCAGCCCCAGCATTTT
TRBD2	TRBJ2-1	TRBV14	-	CASSQVGSGGFNEQFF	TGTGCCAGCAGCCAAGTGGGCAGCGGGGGGTTCAATGAGCAGTTCTTC
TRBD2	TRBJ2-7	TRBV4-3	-	CASSPNAGARNYEQYF	TGCGCCAGCAGCCCCAACGCGGGAGCCCGAAACTACGAGCAGTACTTC
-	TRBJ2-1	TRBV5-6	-	CASSLGTLSSYNEQFF	TGTGCCAGCAGCTTGGGGACACTGAGCTCCTACAATGAGCAGTTCTTC
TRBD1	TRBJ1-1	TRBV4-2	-	CASSQNRQGRTEAFF	TGTGCCAGCAGCCAAAACCGACAGGGTAGGACTGAAGCTTTCTTT
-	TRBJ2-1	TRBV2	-	CASSEALHNEQFF	TGTGCCAGCAGTGAAGCGCTCCACAATGAGCAGTTCTTC
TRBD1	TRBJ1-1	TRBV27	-	CASSPWDRANTEAFF	TGTGCCAGCAGTCCGTGGGACAGGGCGAACACTGAAGCTTTCTTT
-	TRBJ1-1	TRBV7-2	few	CASSLVGGAMNTEAFF	TGTGCCAGCAGCTTAGTTGGAGGGGCGATGAACACTGAAGCTTTCTTT
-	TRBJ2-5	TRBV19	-	CATQGLGETQYF	TGTGCCACTCAGGGATTGGGAGAGACCCAGTACTTC
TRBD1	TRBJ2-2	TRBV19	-	CASSKDRGRGGELFF	TGTGCCAGTAGTAAGGACAGGGGGCGAGGCGGGGAGCTGTTTTTT
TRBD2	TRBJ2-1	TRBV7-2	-	CASSLLAGGPGHEQFF	TGTGCCAGCAGCCTACTAGCGGGGGGGCCCGGCCATGAGCAGTTCTTC
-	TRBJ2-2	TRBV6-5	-	CASSIGLLNTGELFF	TGTGCCAGCAGTATTGGATTACTGAACACCGGGGAGCTGTTTTTT
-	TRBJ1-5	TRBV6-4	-	CARASETRDSNQPQHF	TGTGCCAGGGCCAGTGAGACAAGAGATAGCAATCAGCCCCAGCATTTT
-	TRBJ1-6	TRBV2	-	CASSELGVRGRSPLHF	TGTGCCAGCAGTGAGTTGGGGGTCCGGGGGCGGTCACCCCTCCACTTT
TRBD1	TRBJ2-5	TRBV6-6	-	CASSYETGLGQETQYF	TGTGCCAGCAGTTACGAGACAGGGCTCGGACAAGAGACCCAGTACTTC
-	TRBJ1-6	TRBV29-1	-	CSVPGTDPPHSPLHF	TGCAGCGTGCCCGGGACGGACCCACCGCATTCACCCCTCCACTTT
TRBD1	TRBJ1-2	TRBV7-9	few	CASSPDRGHGGYTF	TGTGCCAGCAGCCCCGACAGGGGGCACGGCGGCTACACCTTC
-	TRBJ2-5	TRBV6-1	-	CASSEGGSSKETQYF	TGTGCCAGCAGTGAGGGGGGCAGCTCAAAAGAGACCCAGTACTTC
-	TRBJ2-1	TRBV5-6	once	CASSLVNNEQFF	TGTGCCAGCAGCTTGGTCAACAATGAGCAGTTCTTC
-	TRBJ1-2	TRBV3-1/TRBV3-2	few	CASSQVQGYYGYTF	TGTGCCAGCAGCCAAGTTCAGGGATACTATGGCTACACCTTC
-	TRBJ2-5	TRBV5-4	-	CASRGPPSETQYF	TGTGCCAGCAGGGGGCCACCCTCGGAGACCCAGTACTTC
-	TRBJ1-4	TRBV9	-	CASSVGQSTNEKLFF	TGTGCCAGCAGCGTAGGGCAGTCAACTAATGAAAAACTGTTTTTT
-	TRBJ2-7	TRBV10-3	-	CAIAASTGAYEQYF	TGTGCCATCGCCGCCTCGACGGGGGCTTACGAGCAGTACTTC
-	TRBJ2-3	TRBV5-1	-	CASSLGGRSPADTQYF	TGCGCCAGCAGCTTGGGGGGCAGGTCCCCGGCAGATACGCAGTATTTT
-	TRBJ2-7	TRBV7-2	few	CASSLMAGQYEQYF	TGTGCCAGCAGCTTAATGGCGGGGCAATACGAGCAGTACTTC
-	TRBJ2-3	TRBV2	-	CASREFTSTDTQYF	TGTGCCAGCAGGGAGTTTACTAGCACAGATACGCAGTATTTT
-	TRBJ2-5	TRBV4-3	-	CASSQVPGGETQYF	TGCGCCAGCAGCCAAGTTCCTGGTGGAGAGACCCAGTACTTC
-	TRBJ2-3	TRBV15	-	CATSRDGADTQYF	TGTGCCACCAGCAGAGATGGGGCAGATACGCAGTATTTT
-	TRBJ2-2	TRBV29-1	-	CSVSGPGGGAGELFF	TGCAGCGTCTCTGGCCCGGGCGGAGGAGCCGGGGAGCTGTTTTTT
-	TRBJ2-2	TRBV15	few	CATSRGEADTGELFF	TGTGCCACCAGCAGAGGGGAAGCGGACACCGGGGAGCTGTTTTTT
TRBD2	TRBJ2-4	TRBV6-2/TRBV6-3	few	CASSSEERGGNIQYF	TGTGCCAGCAGTTCTGAGGAGCGGGGAGGGAACATTCAGTACTTC
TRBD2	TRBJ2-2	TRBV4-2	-	CASSPWGGEATGELFF	TGTGCCAGCAGCCCATGGGGGGGAGAGGCCACCGGGGAGCTGTTTTTT
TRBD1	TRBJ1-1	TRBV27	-	CASSLGQTNTEAFF	TGTGCCAGCTCCTTGGGACAGACGAACACTGAAGCTTTCTTT
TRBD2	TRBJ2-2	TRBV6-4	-	CASSEGLVPGELFF	TGTGCCAGCAGTGAGGGACTAGTGCCCGGGGAGCTGTTTTTT
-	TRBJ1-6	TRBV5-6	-	CASSLIGSPLHF	TGTGCCAGCAGCTTGATCGGTTCACCCCTCCACTTT
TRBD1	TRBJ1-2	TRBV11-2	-	CASSLGQGGYGYTF	TGTGCCAGCAGCTTAGGACAGGGAGGCTATGGCTACACCTTC
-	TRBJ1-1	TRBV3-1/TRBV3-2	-	CASSPTEFNGAEAFF	TGTGCCAGCAGCCCTACTGAGTTCAATGGGGCTGAAGCTTTCTTT
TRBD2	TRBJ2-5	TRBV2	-	CASSASGLFQETQYF	TGTGCCAGCAGCGCTAGCGGATTATTCCAAGAGACCCAGTACTTC
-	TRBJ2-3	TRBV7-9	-	CASRTVRTDTQYF	TGTGCCAGCAGGACAGTTCGCACAGATACGCAGTATTTT
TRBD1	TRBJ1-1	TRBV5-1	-	CASSHGQGSTEAFF	TGCGCCAGCAGCCACGGACAGGGAAGCACTGAAGCTTTCTTT
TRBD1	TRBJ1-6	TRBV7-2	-	CASRRGQGSSPLHF	TGTGCCAGCAGGAGGGGACAGGGAAGTTCACCCCTCCACTTT
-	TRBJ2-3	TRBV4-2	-	CASSQELGAADTQYF	TGTGCCAGCAGCCAAGAACTGGGGGCGGCGGATACGCAGTATTTT
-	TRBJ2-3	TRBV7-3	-	CASSPGSGDTQYF	TGTGCCAGCAGTCCCGGTTCGGGAGATACGCAGTATTTT
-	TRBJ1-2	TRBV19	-	CASSITETYGYTF	TGTGCCAGTAGTATTACAGAGACCTATGGCTACACCTTC